This T cell receptor (beta chain) is from a study of control samples from healthy donors and cancer patients. With 5 bases clipped from V and 2 bases from J, the junction kept 13 bases outside the gene matches. The CDR3 runs to 18 residues. Looked up from germline, CDR1 is MNHNY and CDR2 is SVGAGI (reference sequence). The protocol was immunoSEQ multiplex PCR, while the TCRdb copy is restricted to in-frame clones and leaves out a portion. This sample has 100,000 to 150,000 clones; more than 70% occur once, and the top ten carry over 2.5%. V gene TRBV6-6 combines with J gene TRBJ1-5; 9 bases match TRBD1. Sequencing was carried out using blood. The TCR sequence derives from a man in his fifties or sixties in good health. The DNA for the CDR3 is TGTGCCAGCAGTCGACAGAAGACAGGGGGGGATCGCAATCAGCCCCAGCATTTT. It encodes CASSRQKTGGDRNQPQHF.